This passage covers 31 T cell receptor beta chains from one sample sequenced in a study of T cell responses to AZD1222 COVID-19 vaccine. Libraries were prepared by immunoSEQ multiplex PCR; TCRdb keeps only in-frame clonotypes and omits some of them. The sample has about 190,000 clones; approximately 94% are singletons. The sequenced sample was peripheral blood, obtained on day 0 of AZD1222 vaccination. Every receptor here comes from an adult in good health.

The chain has TRBV9 and TRBJ2-2; D might be TRBD2 (6 bases). V lost 0 bases and J 10 bases, leaving 16 bases between the germline ends. Per the germline V gene, CDR1 is SGDLS and CDR2 is YYNGEE. The CDR3 has 15 amino acids. In nucleotides, the CDR3 is TGTGCCAGCAGCGTAGGTGGTAGCGGATCGGAGGAGCTGTTTTTT. Encoded protein: CASSVGGSGSEELFF.

This chain connects TRBV3-1 (or the pseudogene TRBV3-2) to TRBJ2-1, with D maybe TRBD2 (7 bases). CDR3 length: 15 residues. Germline CDR1 and CDR2: LGHDT and YNNKEL (reference sequence). Trimming stripped 4 bases from V and 4 bases from J, with 14 bases between. CDR3 in amino acids: CASSPRGARYNEQFF. Written as DNA, the CDR3 is TGTGCCAGCAGCCCTCGGGGGGCGAGGTACAATGAGCAGTTCTTC.

This chain uses TRBV2 with TRBJ2-7, with 10 nucleotides matching TRBD2. Looked up from germline, CDR1 is SNHLY and CDR2 is FYNNEI. The CDR3 has 15 amino acids. V lost 6 bases to trimming and J lost 7 bases; unmatched junction nucleotides: 12. Written as DNA, the CDR3 is TGTGCCAGCAGCGGACCAGCTAGCGGGAGTCGTGAGCAGTACTTC. Protein sequence: CASSGPASGSREQYF.

This chain uses TRBV19 with TRBJ2-5; D gene ambiguous. The V gene's germline CDR1 is LNHDA and CDR2 SQIVND (reference sequence). Trimming cost V 3 bases and J 4 bases, with 15 bases left between them. The CDR3 spans 15 residues. CDR3 loop: CASSMVPPFLETQYF. The CDR3 DNA sequence: TGTGCCAGTAGTATGGTACCTCCCTTTTTAGAGACCCAGTACTTC.

The rearrangement joins TRBV5-1 to TRBJ2-1, with D perhaps matching TRBD2 (5 bases). The germline CDR1 and CDR2 sequences are SGHRS and YFSETQ. V was shortened by 3 bases and J by 7 bases, with 17 bases between the two germline ends. The CDR3 is 15 residues long. As DNA, the CDR3 is TGCGCCAGCAGCTCGCTCTCCGGAGGACGGAATGAGCAGTTCTTC. Protein product: CASSSLSGGRNEQFF.

This chain joins TRBV2 and TRBJ2-7, with D uncertain. The CDR3 extends over 15 amino acids. Trimming stripped 2 bases from V and 2 bases from J, with 13 bases between. Germline V CDR1 and CDR2: SNHLY, FYNNEI. Here the CDR3 reads CASSEHLGRTYEQYF. CDR3 DNA sequence: TGTGCCAGCAGTGAACATTTGGGCAGAACCTACGAGCAGTACTTC.

V is TRBV24-1 and J is TRBJ1-1; D unresolved. Deletions cut 2 bases from V and 5 bases from J, with 8 bases between. The CDR3 is made up of 13 amino acids. The V gene's germline CDR1 is KGHDR and CDR2 SFDVKD. The DNA of the CDR3 is TGTGCCACCAGTGATTGGGGTTCTACTGAAGCTTTCTTT. Protein: CATSDWGSTEAFF.

The rearrangement links TRBV6-1 to TRBJ2-7; D is possibly TRBD2 (6 bases). Germline V gene sequence: CDR1 MNHNS, CDR2 SASEGT. The CDR3 runs to 15 residues. Trimming stripped 3 bases from V and 1 base from J, with 13 bases between. The CDR3 here is CASSDTSNYSYEQYF. As DNA, the CDR3 is TGTGCCAGCAGTGATACTAGCAATTATTCCTACGAGCAGTACTTC.

This chain joins TRBV11-2 and TRBJ2-1; 7 nucleotides agree with TRBD2. The germline V gene encodes CDR1 SGHAT and CDR2 FQNNGV. V was clipped by 1 base and J by 6 bases; unmatched bases: 6. This CDR3 contains 15 residues. CDR3 amino acids: CASSLVTGGVNEQFF. DNA of the CDR3: TGTGCCAGCAGCTTAGTTACGGGGGGAGTCAATGAGCAGTTCTTC.

The rearrangement links TRBV12-3 or TRBV12-4 to TRBJ1-5, with D unclear. The CDR3 is 13 residues long. Trimming stripped 7 bases from V and 5 bases from J, with 12 bases between. CDR3 residues: CASMADAYQPQHF. The CDR3 nucleotides read TGTGCCAGCATGGCCGATGCGTATCAGCCCCAGCATTTT.

V and J are TRBV21-1 and TRBJ2-7; TRBD2, the table's D call, lacks a check against the DNA. TRBV21-1 has pseudogene status. The CDR3 sequence is 17 residues long. The CDR3 DNA follows: TGTGCCAGCAGCAACGCCCGACTAGCGGAAAGCTCCTACGAGCAGTACTTC. It encodes CASSNARLAESSYEQYF.

This chain uses TRBV5-4 with TRBJ2-3; 9 bases map to TRBD2. V was pared by 0 bases and J by 5 bases, with 7 bases of the junction left unmatched. Germline V gene lookup returns CDR1 SGHNT and CDR2 YYREEE (reference sequence). This CDR3 has 16 amino acids. CDR3 protein: CASSLEGGRARDTQYF. The CDR3 DNA reads as TGTGCCAGCAGCTTGGAAGGCGGGAGGGCCAGAGATACGCAGTATTTT.

The J gene is TRBJ1-1, the V gene TRBV5-4; possibly TRBD1 for D (6 bases). V was pared by 4 bases and J by 1 base, with 14 bases between. CDR3 size: 15 residues. CDR1 is SGHNT and CDR2 is YYREEE in the germline V gene (reference sequence). The CDR3 coding sequence is TGTGCCAGCAGCGGTGGGGGCATCGAGAACACTGAAGCTTTCTTT. This translates into CASSGGGIENTEAFF.

This clone appeared a single time. The V gene is TRBV14, the J gene TRBJ2-5; 7 bases are shared with TRBD1. This CDR3 region has 15 residues. The V segment lost 0 bases and the J segment 4 bases; nucleotides outside the gene matches: 5. From germline, CDR1 is SGHDN and CDR2 FVKESK. The CDR3 region is CASSQEVGQTETQYF. CDR3 bases: TGTGCCAGCAGCCAAGAAGTGGGACAGACAGAGACCCAGTACTTC.

The chain links TRBV10-1 to TRBJ1-1, with TRBD1 as a possible D gene (6 bases). The ends were cut back, 6 bases at V and 1 base at J, with 12 bases in the middle. Germline CDR1 reads WNHNN; CDR2 reads SYGVQD (reference sequence). The CDR3 length is 14 residues. CDR3 coding DNA: TGCGCCAGCAGCACCGGGACAAGGAACACTGAAGCTTTCTTT. Translation gives CASSTGTRNTEAFF.

DNA for the CDR3: TGTGCCAGCAGCCTGACAGGGAGCAATGAGCAGTTCTTC. This translates into CASSLTGSNEQFF. This rearrangement joins TRBV27 to TRBJ2-1; the match to TRBD1 covers 7 bases. The CDR3 contains 13 residues. Per germline, CDR1 MNHEY and CDR2 SMNVEV (reference sequence). With 6 bases clipped from V and 6 bases from J, the junction kept 5 bases outside the gene matches.

This chain uses TRBV9 with TRBJ1-2; 7 bases agree with TRBD1. The CDR3 totals 13 residues. J gave up 4 bases and V 3 bases, and 3 bases lay outside the gene matches. The germline V gene has CDR1 SGDLS and CDR2 YYNGEE. CDR3 nucleotide sequence: TGTGCCAGCAGCGGGCCAGGGGGCTATGGCTACACCTTC. As protein: CASSGPGGYGYTF.

V is TRBV27 and J is TRBJ1-2; 9 nucleotides agree with TRBD1. Trimming removed 5 bases from V and 4 bases from J; junction bases left unmatched: 8. Germline V gene sequence: CDR1 MNHEY, CDR2 SMNVEV (reference sequence). This CDR3 is built from 15 residues. The CDR3 protein is CASSPAGTGSYGYTF. The CDR3, as DNA: TGTGCCAGCAGTCCGGCCGGGACAGGGAGCTATGGCTACACCTTC.

The genes are TRBV5-1 and TRBJ1-3; D is possibly TRBD1 (6 bases). The CDR3 extends over 19 amino acids. The germline V and J ends were trimmed by 3 bases and 2 bases, with 24 bases remaining between them. Looked up from germline, CDR1 is SGHRS and CDR2 is YFSETQ. CDR3 sequence reads: CASSYSPSTGRGTGNTIYF. The CDR3 DNA follows: TGCGCCAGCAGCTACTCCCCTAGTACAGGGAGAGGCACTGGAAACACCATATATTTT.

The rearrangement uses TRBV2 and TRBJ2-5; tentatively, D is TRBD1 or TRBD2 (5 bases each). Per the germline V gene, CDR1 is SNHLY and CDR2 is FYNNEI. The CDR3 is made up of 15 amino acids. V shed 1 base and J shed 5 bases, with 14 bases lying between them. The CDR3 region has the DNA TGTGCCAGCAGTGAAGGGGGCGGGCGAACGGAGACCCAGTACTTC. Its translation is CASSEGGGRTETQYF.

This chain links TRBV7-9 with TRBJ1-6; weak D call: TRBD1 (6 bases). This CDR3 comprises 14 residues. Trimming cost V 5 bases and J 8 bases, with 13 bases left between them. Germline V gives CDR1 SEHNR, CDR2 FQNEAQ (reference sequence). CDR3 residues: CASSRAGEDSPLHF. The CDR3 bases are TGTGCCAGCAGCCGAGCAGGGGAGGATTCACCCCTCCACTTT.

This clone was seen only once. The chain couples TRBV30 to TRBJ2-1; D is undetermined. V was clipped by 0 bases and J by 7 bases, with 10 bases between them. This CDR3 comprises 13 residues. The V gene's germline CDR1 is GTSNPN and CDR2 SVGIG (reference sequence). In DNA, the CDR3 is TGTGCCTGGAGTGTATTTAGGCTGAATGAGCAGTTCTTC. Translation: CAWSVFRLNEQFF. Complete variable domain (other parts from reference TRBV30 and TRBJ2-1): SQTIHQWPATLVQPVGSPLSLECTVEGTSNPNLYWYRQAAGRGLQLLFYSVGIGQISSEVPQNLSASRPQDRQFILSSKKLLLSDSGFYLCAWSVFRLNEQFFGPGTRLTVL.

This rearrangement joins TRBV5-6 to TRBJ2-3; 7 bases are shared with TRBD2. The V segment lost 0 bases and the J segment 10 bases; nucleotides outside the gene matches: 2. The CDR3 extends over 12 amino acids. Germline-derived CDR1 and CDR2 are SGHDT and YYEEEE. As DNA, the CDR3 is TGTGCCAGCAGCTTGGCTAGCGGTCCGCAGTATTTT. This sequence encodes CASSLASGPQYF.

In its sample, this clone was seen once. The gene calls are TRBV4-3 and TRBJ2-1; possibly TRBD1 or TRBD2 for D (6 bases each). Germline CDR1 and CDR2: LGHNA and YSLEER. The CDR3 consists of 15 residues. V lost 1 base, J lost 10 bases, and 17 bases lay in between. CDR3 in DNA: TGCGCCAGCAGCCAAGTAGGGGGACTCCCAGGGGAGCAGTTCTTC. Translating gives CASSQVGGLPGEQFF.

The chain combines TRBV15 with TRBJ2-3; 8 bases are a match to TRBD2. Germline V gene data show CDR1 as LNHNV and CDR2 as YYDKDF (reference sequence). The trim removed 1 base at V and 7 bases at J, leaving 10 bases unmatched. This CDR3 is 16 amino acids long. The CDR3 protein is CATSRAIGREGNTQYF. The CDR3 nucleotides read TGTGCCACCAGCAGAGCGATCGGGAGGGAAGGAAATACGCAGTATTTT.

The chain has TRBV7-3 and TRBJ2-1; D not resolved. V lost 0 bases to trimming and J lost 9 bases, with 18 bases between them. Germline CDR1 is SGHTA and CDR2 is FQGTGA. The CDR3 has 16 amino acids. As DNA, the CDR3 is TGTGCCAGCAGCTTAACGGTAGGGCTACAAAGTAGTGAGCAGTTCTTC. Encoded protein: CASSLTVGLQSSEQFF.

This clone has just one count. This rearrangement joins TRBV28 to TRBJ1-6, with D uncertain. Germline-derived CDR1 and CDR2 are MDHEN and SYDVKM. V lost 2 bases to trimming and J lost 6 bases, with 8 bases between them. The CDR3 length is 14 residues. CDR3 loop: CASSLAVTNSPLHF. As DNA, the CDR3 is TGTGCCAGCAGTTTAGCAGTTACTAATTCACCCCTCCACTTT.

This chain connects TRBV4-2 to TRBJ1-5; D unresolved. This CDR3 has 14 residues. Germline CDR1 is LGHNA and CDR2 is YNFKEQ. Trimming stripped 4 bases from V and 9 bases from J, with 16 bases between. DNA for the CDR3: TGTGCCAGCAGCCCGACTTCGAAACTGTCGCCCCAGCATTTT. It codes for CASSPTSKLSPQHF.

V is TRBV25-1 and J is TRBJ2-1; 13 positions match TRBD2. Germline loops: CDR1 MGHDK, CDR2 SYGVNS. This CDR3 is 18 amino acids long. V lost 4 bases and J lost 2; bases outside the gene matches: 8. The CDR3 DNA reads as TGTGCCAGCAGTGGCCGGACTAGCGGGAGCTTCACCTACAATGAGCAGTTCTTC. Translating it yields CASSGRTSGSFTYNEQFF. Full variable domain (outside the CDR3, taken from reference TRBV25-1 and TRBJ2-1): EADIYQTPRYLVIGTGKKITLECSQTMGHDKMYWYQQDPGMELHLIHYSYGVNSTEKGDLSSESTVSRIRTEHFPLTLESARPSHTSQYLCASSGRTSGSFTYNEQFFGPGTRLTVL.

The genes are TRBV4-2 and TRBJ2-3, with 10 bases matching TRBD2. Germline CDR1 LGHNA, CDR2 YNFKEQ. The length of the CDR3 is 16 residues. Trimming took 2 bases from V and 3 from J; bases not matched to a gene: 5. In DNA form, the CDR3 reads TGTGCCAGCAGCCAAACGCCGGGACTAGCGACAGATACGCAGTATTTT. Protein product: CASSQTPGLATDTQYF.

The chain uses TRBV28 and TRBJ1-2; unclear D gene. In germline, CDR1 is MDHEN, CDR2 SYDVKM. The CDR3 has 14 residues. V was cut by 5 bases and J by 2 bases, with 12 bases left in between. CDR3 nucleotides: TGTGCCAGCAGTCATGGCCACAGAAACTATGGCTACACCTTC. This sequence encodes CASSHGHRNYGYTF.